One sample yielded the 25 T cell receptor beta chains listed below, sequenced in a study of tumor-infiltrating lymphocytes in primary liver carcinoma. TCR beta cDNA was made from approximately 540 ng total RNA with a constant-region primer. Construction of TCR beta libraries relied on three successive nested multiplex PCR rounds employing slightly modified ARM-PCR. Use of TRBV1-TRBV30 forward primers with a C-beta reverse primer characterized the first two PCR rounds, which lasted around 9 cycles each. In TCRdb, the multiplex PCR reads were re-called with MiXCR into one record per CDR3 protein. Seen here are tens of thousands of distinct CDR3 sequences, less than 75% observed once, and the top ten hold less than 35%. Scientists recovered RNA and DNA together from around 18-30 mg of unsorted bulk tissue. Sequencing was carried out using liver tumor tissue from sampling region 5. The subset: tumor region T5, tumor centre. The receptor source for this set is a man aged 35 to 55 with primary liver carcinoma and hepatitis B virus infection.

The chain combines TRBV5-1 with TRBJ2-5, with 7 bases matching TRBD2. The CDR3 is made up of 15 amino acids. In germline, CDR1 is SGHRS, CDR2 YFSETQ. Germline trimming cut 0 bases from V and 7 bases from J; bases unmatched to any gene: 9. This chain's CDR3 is CASSLDGGVSGTQYF. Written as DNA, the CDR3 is TGCGCCAGCAGCTTGGATGGGGGGGTGTCAGGGACCCAGTACTTC.

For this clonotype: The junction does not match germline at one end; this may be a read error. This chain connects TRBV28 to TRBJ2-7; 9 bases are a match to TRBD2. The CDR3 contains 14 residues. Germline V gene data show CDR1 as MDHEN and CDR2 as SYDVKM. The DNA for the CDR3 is TGTGCCAGCAGCAGACTAGCGGTGCTCTACGAGCAATGCTTC. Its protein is CASSRLAVLYEQCF. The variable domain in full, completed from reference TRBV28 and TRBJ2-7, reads DVKVTQSSRYLVKRTGEKVFLECVQDMDHENMFWYRQDPGLGLRLIYFSYDVKMKEKGDIPEGYSVSREKKERFSLILESASTNQTSMYLCASSRLAVLYEQCFGPGTRLTVT.

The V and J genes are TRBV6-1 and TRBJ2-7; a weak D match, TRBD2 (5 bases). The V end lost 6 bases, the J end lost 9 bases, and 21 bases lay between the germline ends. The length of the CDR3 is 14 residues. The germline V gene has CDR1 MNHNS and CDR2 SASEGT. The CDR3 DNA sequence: TGTGCCAGCAGGGAGAGGAGGAGAGATGACGGGCAGTACTTC. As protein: CASRERRRDDGQYF.

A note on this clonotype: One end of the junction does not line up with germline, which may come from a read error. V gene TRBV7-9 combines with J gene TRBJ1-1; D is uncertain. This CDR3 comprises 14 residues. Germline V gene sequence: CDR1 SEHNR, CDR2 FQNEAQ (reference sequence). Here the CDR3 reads CARSSPGGRTEAFF. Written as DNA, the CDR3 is TGTGCCAGAAGCTCGCCGGGAGGCAGGACTGAAGCTTTCTTT. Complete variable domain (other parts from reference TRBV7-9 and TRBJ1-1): DTGVSQNPRHKITKRGQNVTFRCDPISEHNRLYWYRQTLGQGPEFLTYFQNEAQLEKSRLLSDRFSAERPKGSFSTLEIQRTEQGDSAMYLCARSSPGGRTEAFFGQGTRLTVV.

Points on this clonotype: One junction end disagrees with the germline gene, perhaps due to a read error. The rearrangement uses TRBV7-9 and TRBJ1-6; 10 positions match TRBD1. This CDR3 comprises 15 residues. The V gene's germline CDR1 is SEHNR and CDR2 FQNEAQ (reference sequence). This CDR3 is CASSSGQGRNSSLRF. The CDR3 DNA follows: TGTGCCAGCAGCTCGGGACAGGGGAGAAATTCATCCCTCCGCTTT. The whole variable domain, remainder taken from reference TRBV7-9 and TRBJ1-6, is DTGVSQNPRHKITKRGQNVTFRCDPISEHNRLYWYRQTLGQGPEFLTYFQNEAQLEKSRLLSDRFSAERPKGSFSTLEIQRTEQGDSAMYLCASSSGQGRNSSLRFGNGTRLTVT.

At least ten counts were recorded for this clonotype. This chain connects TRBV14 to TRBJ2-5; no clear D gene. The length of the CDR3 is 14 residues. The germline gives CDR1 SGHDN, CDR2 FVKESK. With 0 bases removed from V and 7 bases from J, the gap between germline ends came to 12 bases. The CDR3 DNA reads TGTGCCAGCAGCCAAGATCACCCGATTGGGACCCAGTACTTC. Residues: CASSQDHPIGTQYF.

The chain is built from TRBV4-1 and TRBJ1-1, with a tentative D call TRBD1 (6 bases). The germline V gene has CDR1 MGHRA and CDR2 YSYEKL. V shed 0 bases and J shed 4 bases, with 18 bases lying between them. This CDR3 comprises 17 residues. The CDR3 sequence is CASSQDTTGVRSTEAFF. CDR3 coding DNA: TGCGCCAGCAGCCAAGATACGACAGGAGTGCGGAGCACTGAAGCTTTCTTT.

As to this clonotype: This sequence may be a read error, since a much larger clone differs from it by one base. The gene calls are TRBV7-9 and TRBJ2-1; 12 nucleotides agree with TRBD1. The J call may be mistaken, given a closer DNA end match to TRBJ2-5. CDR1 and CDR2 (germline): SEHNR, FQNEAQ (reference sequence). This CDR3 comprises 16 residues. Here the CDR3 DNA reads TGTGCCAGCACTGAAGGGGACAGGGGGCCTCGGGAGACCCAGTACTTC. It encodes CASTEGDRGPRETQYF.

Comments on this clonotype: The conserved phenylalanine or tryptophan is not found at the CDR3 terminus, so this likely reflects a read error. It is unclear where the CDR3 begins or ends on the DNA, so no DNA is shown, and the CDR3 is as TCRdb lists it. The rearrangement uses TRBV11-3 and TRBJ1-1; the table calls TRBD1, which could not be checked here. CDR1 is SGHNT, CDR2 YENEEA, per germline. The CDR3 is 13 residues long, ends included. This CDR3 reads CASSLAGGAEAFL.

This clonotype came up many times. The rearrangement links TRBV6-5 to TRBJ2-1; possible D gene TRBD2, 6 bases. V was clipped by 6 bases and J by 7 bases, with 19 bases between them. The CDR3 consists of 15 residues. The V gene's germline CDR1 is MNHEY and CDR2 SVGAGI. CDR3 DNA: TGTGCCAGCAGGAACCGGGACTTACGTTATAATGAGCAGTTCTTC. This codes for CASRNRDLRYNEQFF.

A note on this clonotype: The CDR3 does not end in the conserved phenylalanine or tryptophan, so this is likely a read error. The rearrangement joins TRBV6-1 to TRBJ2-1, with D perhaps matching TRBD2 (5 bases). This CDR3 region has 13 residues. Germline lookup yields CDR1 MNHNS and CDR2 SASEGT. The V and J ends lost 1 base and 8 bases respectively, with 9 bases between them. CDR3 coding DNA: TGTGCCAGCAGTGAAGAGGGAGTCGATGAGCAGTTCTGC. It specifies CASSEEGVDEQFC.

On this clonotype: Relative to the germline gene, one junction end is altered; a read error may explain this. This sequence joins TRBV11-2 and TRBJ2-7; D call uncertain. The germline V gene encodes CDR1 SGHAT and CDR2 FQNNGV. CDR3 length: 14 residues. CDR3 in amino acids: CASSLADTAYEQYF. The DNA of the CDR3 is TGTGCCAGCAGCTTAGCTGACACTGCCTATGAGCAATACTTC.

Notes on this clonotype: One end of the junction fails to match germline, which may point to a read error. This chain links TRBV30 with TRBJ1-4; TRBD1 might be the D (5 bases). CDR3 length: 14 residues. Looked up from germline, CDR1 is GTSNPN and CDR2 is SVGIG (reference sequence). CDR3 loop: CAWGQKTTDEKLFF. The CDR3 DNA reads TGTGCTTGGGGCCAGAAAACAACTGATGAAAAACTGTTTTTT.

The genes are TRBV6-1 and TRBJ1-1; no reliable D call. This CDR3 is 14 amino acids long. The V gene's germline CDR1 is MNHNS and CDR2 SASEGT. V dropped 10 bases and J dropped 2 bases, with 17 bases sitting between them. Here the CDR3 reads CATRSERVNTEAFF. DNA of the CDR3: TGTGCCACAAGATCGGAGCGTGTAAACACTGAAGCTTTCTTT.

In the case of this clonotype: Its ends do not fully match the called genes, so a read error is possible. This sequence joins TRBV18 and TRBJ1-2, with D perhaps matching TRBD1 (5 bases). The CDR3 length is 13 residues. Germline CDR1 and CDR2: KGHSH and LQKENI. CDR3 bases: TGTGCCAGCCCACCACAGTCGGGGCAGGGCTACACCTTC. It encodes CASPPQSGQGYTF.

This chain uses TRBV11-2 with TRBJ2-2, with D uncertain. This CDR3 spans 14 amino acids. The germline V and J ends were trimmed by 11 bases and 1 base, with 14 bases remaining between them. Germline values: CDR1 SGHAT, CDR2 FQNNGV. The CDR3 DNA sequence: TGTGCCGGAAGCCGCAAGGGGAACACCGGGGAGCTGTTTTTT. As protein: CAGSRKGNTGELFF.

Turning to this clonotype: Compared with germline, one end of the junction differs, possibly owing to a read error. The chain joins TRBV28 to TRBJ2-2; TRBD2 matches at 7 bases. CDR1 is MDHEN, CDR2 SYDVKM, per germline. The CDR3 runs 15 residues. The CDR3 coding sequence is TGTGTCAGCAGTTTAATAGCGGGTCGAATCGGGGAGCTGTTTTTT. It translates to CVSSLIAGRIGELFF.

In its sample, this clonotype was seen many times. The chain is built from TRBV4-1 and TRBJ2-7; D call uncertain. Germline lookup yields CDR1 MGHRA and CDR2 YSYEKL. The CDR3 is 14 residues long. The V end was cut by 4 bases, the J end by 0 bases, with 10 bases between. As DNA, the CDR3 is TGCGCCAGCAGCCGGTTGGAGAGCTCCTACGAGCAGTACTTC. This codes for CASSRLESSYEQYF.

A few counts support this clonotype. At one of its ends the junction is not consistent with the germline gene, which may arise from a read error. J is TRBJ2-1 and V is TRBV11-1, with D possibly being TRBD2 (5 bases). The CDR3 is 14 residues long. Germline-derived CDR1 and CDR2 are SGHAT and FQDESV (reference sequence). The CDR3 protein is CASSLGVGDIEQFF. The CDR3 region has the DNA TGTGCCAGTAGCTTAGGTGTGGGAGATATTGAGCAGTTCTTC.

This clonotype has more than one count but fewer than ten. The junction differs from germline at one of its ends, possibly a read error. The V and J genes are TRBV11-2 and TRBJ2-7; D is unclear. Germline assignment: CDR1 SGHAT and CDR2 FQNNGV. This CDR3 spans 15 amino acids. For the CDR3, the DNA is TGTGCCAGCAGTCTATCTGTGGGAATATCGTACGGGCAGTACTTC. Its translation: CASSLSVGISYGQYF.

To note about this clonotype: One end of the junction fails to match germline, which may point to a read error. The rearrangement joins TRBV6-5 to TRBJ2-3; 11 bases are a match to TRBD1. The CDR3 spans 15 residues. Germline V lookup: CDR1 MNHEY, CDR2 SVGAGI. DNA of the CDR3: TGTGCCAGCAGGACCGGACAGGGGGCGGGAGATACGCAGGATTTT. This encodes CASRTGQGAGDTQDF.

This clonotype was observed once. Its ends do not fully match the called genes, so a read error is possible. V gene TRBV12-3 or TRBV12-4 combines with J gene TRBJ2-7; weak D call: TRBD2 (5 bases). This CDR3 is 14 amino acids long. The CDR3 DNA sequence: TGTGCCAGCAGTTTAGGCGGACTCTCCCACGAGCAGTACTTC. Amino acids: CASSLGGLSHEQYF.

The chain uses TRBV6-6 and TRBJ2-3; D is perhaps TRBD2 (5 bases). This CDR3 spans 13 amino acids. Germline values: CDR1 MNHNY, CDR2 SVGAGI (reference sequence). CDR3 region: CVNSSPSGDTQYF. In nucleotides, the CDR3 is TGTGTCAACAGTTCCCCCAGCGGCGATACGCAGTATTTT.

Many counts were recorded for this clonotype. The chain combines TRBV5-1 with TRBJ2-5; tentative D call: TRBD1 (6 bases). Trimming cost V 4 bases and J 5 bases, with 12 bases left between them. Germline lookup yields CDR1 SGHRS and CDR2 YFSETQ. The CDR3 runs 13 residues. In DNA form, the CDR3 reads TGCGCCAGCAGCGCGGACAGTTTGGAGACCCAGTACTTC. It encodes CASSADSLETQYF.

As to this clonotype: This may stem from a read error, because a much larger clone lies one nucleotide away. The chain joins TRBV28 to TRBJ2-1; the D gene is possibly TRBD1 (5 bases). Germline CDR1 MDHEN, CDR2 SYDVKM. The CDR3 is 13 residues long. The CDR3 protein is CASVLDSYNEHFF. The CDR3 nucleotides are TGTGCCAGCGTTCTTGACAGTTACAATGAGCACTTCTTC. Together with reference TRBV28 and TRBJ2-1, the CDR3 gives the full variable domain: DVKVTQSSRYLVKRTGEKVFLECVQDMDHENMFWYRQDPGLGLRLIYFSYDVKMKEKGDIPEGYSVSREKKERFSLILESASTNQTSMYLCASVLDSYNEHFFGPGTRLTVL.